These 21 T cell receptor beta chains share one sample of origin, sequenced in a study of blood T cell repertoires in COVID-19. Sequenced by immunoSEQ multiplex PCR; TCRdb stores in-frame clones only, minus some. The sample records about 200,000 clones, around 87% being singletons. What was sequenced was peripheral blood. These receptors were taken from a man in his fifties or sixties with acute or convalescent COVID-19.

V gene TRBV30 combines with J gene TRBJ1-4; D is possibly TRBD1 (5 bases). Trimming left V 0 bases short and J 4 bases short, with 12 bases between. The germline CDR1 and CDR2 sequences are GTSNPN and SVGIG (reference sequence). This CDR3 region has 15 residues. CDR3 sequence (DNA): TGTGCCTGGAGTGTGCTCGGGGGGAGTAATGAAAAACTGTTTTTT. Amino acid sequence: CAWSVLGGSNEKLFF.

This clone was seen just once. The chain couples TRBV19 to TRBJ2-7; the match to TRBD1 covers 8 bases. Germline trimming cut 5 bases from V and 2 bases from J; bases unmatched to any gene: 8. There are 15 residues in the CDR3. Germline V lookup: CDR1 LNHDA, CDR2 SQIVND (reference sequence). The CDR3 DNA follows: TGTGCCAGTAGTGGGACAGGTTGGGGCCCCTACGAGCAGTACTTC. Residues: CASSGTGWGPYEQYF. Looking up the rest from reference TRBV19 and TRBJ2-7 gives the full variable domain: DGGITQSPKYLFRKEGQNVTLSCEQNLNHDAMYWYRQDPGQGLRLIYYSQIVNDFQKGDIAEGYSVSREKKESFPLTVTSAQKNPTAFYLCASSGTGWGPYEQYFGPGTRLTVT.

The rearrangement joins TRBV12-5 to TRBJ2-7; 7 bases line up with TRBD2. The CDR3 length is 14 residues. In germline, CDR1 is LGHNT, CDR2 FRNRAP. V was clipped by 5 bases and J by 6 bases; unmatched bases: 10. CDR3 residues: CASGPRSGRGEQYF. CDR3 sequence (DNA): TGTGCTAGTGGTCCCCGGTCGGGGAGGGGCGAGCAGTACTTC. Together with reference TRBV12-5 and TRBJ2-7, the CDR3 gives the full variable domain: DARVTQTPRHKVTEMGQEVTMRCQPILGHNTVFWYRQTMMQGLELLAYFRNRAPLDDSGMPKDRFSAEMPDATLATLKIQPSEPRDSAVYFCASGPRSGRGEQYFGPGTRLTVT.

This clone has just a few counts. Here the CDR3 reads CASSLVANPGTEAFF. The CDR3 nucleotides are TGTGCCAGCAGCTTAGTCGCAAACCCGGGCACTGAAGCTTTCTTT. J is TRBJ1-1 and V is TRBV7-2; D remains unclear. In germline, CDR1 is SGHTA, CDR2 FQGNSA. The CDR3 is 15 amino acids. Trimming removed 1 base at V and 4 bases at J, with 13 bases between. The complete variable domain, with remaining parts taken from reference TRBV7-2 and TRBJ1-1, reads GAGVSQSPSNKVTEKGKDVELRCDPISGHTALYWYRQSLGQGLEFLIYFQGNSAPDKSGLPSDRFSAERTGGSVSTLTIQRTQQEDSAVYLCASSLVANPGTEAFFGQGTRLTVV.

This chain connects TRBV28 to TRBJ1-1; a possible D gene is TRBD1 (5 bases). Trimming took 6 bases from V and 0 from J, leaving 8 bases between them. CDR1 is MDHEN, CDR2 SYDVKM, per germline. The CDR3 sequence is 13 residues long. The CDR3 DNA follows: TGTGCCAGCAGGGGCAGGGTGAACACTGAAGCTTTCTTT. Its translation is CASRGRVNTEAFF.

V and J are TRBV19 and TRBJ2-3; 8 bases are a match to TRBD2. CDR3 length: 16 residues. Trimming removed 6 bases from V and 8 bases from J; junction bases left unmatched: 16. Germline V gives CDR1 LNHDA, CDR2 SQIVND (reference sequence). The chain's CDR3 is CASRSLAGPRGGTQYF. The CDR3 DNA reads TGTGCCAGTAGGAGTCTAGCGGGCCCCCGGGGGGGTACGCAGTATTTT.

The chain combines TRBV29-1 with TRBJ1-2, with a possible D match to TRBD1 (6 bases). CDR3 size: 12 residues. Trimming removed 7 bases at V and 5 bases at J, with 14 bases between. Germline assignment: CDR1 SQVTM and CDR2 ANQGSEA. CDR3 residues: CSAARDNYGYTF. The CDR3 DNA reads as TGCAGCGCCGCCCGGGACAATTATGGCTACACCTTC. Supplemented by reference TRBV29-1 and TRBJ1-2, the full variable domain reads SAVISQKPSRDICQRGTSLTIQCQVDSQVTMMFWYRQQPGQSLTLIATANQGSEATYESGFVIDKFPISRPNLTFSTLTVSNMSPEDSSIYLCSAARDNYGYTFGSGTRLTVV.

This rearrangement joins TRBV4-1 to TRBJ1-1; D remains unclear. V was shortened by 0 bases and J by 4 bases, with 9 bases between the two germline ends. The CDR3 contains 14 residues. Germline V CDR1 and CDR2: MGHRA, YSYEKL. Here the CDR3 reads CASSQDGQPTEAFF. The DNA for the CDR3 is TGCGCCAGCAGCCAAGATGGGCAGCCCACTGAAGCTTTCTTT.

The chain has TRBV19 and TRBJ2-1; D may be TRBD1 (6 bases). The CDR3 has 13 amino acids. Germline V gives CDR1 LNHDA, CDR2 SQIVND (reference sequence). The ends were cut back, 3 bases at V and 8 bases at J, with 11 bases in the middle. The CDR3 reads CASSMETGYEQFF. The CDR3, as DNA: TGTGCCAGTAGTATGGAGACAGGCTATGAGCAGTTCTTC.

The J gene is TRBJ1-4, the V gene TRBV28; unclear D gene. V shed 2 bases and J shed 9 bases, with 10 bases lying between them. The CDR3 consists of 13 residues. The germline gives CDR1 MDHEN, CDR2 SYDVKM. CDR3 region: CASSLNPRKKLFF. CDR3 DNA sequence: TGTGCCAGCAGTTTAAACCCCAGAAAAAAACTGTTTTTT.

The chain uses TRBV19 and TRBJ2-4; a possible D gene is TRBD1 (6 bases). The CDR3 spans 14 residues. Germline loops: CDR1 LNHDA, CDR2 SQIVND (reference sequence). Trimming took 5 bases from V and 2 from J, leaving 10 bases between them. The CDR3 loop reads CASSPQGTKNIQYF. In DNA form, the CDR3 reads TGTGCCAGTAGTCCACAGGGAACCAAAAACATTCAGTACTTC. Full variable domain (rest looked up from reference TRBV19 and TRBJ2-4): DGGITQSPKYLFRKEGQNVTLSCEQNLNHDAMYWYRQDPGQGLRLIYYSQIVNDFQKGDIAEGYSVSREKKESFPLTVTSAQKNPTAFYLCASSPQGTKNIQYFGAGTRLSVL.

The sample holds one count of this clone. CDR3 sequence: CASSVTVGTDTQYF. The CDR3 DNA sequence: TGCGCCAGCAGCGTGACAGTTGGCACAGATACGCAGTATTTT. The chain uses TRBV5-1 and TRBJ2-3, with a possible D match to TRBD1 (5 bases). The CDR3 runs 14 residues. Trimming left V 4 bases short and J 1 base short, with 10 bases between. Germline CDR1 SGHRS, CDR2 YFSETQ.

J is TRBJ1-2 and V is TRBV2; 7 nucleotides agree with TRBD1. Germline V gene lookup returns CDR1 SNHLY and CDR2 FYNNEI. With V trimmed by 6 bases and J by 6 bases, 19 bases remained unmatched. The CDR3 sequence is 17 residues long. DNA for the CDR3: TGTGCCAGCAGACCCCGGGACAGAATTAAGACACAACATGGCTACACCTTC. Protein sequence: CASRPRDRIKTQHGYTF.

The V gene is TRBV19, the J gene TRBJ2-1; TRBD2 matches 7 bases. V gave up 3 bases and J gave up 2 bases; unmatched junction bases: 1. The CDR3 has 14 amino acids. From germline, CDR1 is LNHDA and CDR2 SQIVND (reference sequence). This CDR3 is CASSIRGAYNEQFF. For the CDR3, the DNA is TGTGCCAGTAGTATTCGGGGGGCCTACAATGAGCAGTTCTTC.

The chain carries TRBV9 and TRBJ2-5; 9 bases agree with TRBD1. V dropped 1 base and J dropped 3; count of bases not matched to a gene: 7. The CDR3 sequence is 16 residues long. The V gene's germline CDR1 is SGDLS and CDR2 YYNGEE. Here the CDR3 reads CASSVFGQGWKETQYF. CDR3 in DNA: TGTGCCAGCAGCGTATTCGGACAGGGGTGGAAAGAGACCCAGTACTTC.

The chain recombines TRBV2 with TRBJ1-1; tentative D call: TRBD1 (6 bases). V was cut by 5 bases and J by 5 bases, with 12 bases left in between. This CDR3 is built from 13 residues. The germline gives CDR1 SNHLY, CDR2 FYNNEI. The CDR3 loop is CASSQGSGTEAFF. The CDR3 DNA reads as TGTGCCAGCAGTCAGGGGAGTGGGACTGAAGCTTTCTTT.

V is TRBV9 and J is TRBJ1-3; D possibly corresponds to TRBD1 (6 bases). The V end lost 2 bases, the J end lost 3 bases, and 15 bases lay between the germline ends. Germline values: CDR1 SGDLS, CDR2 YYNGEE. The CDR3 sequence is 16 residues long. CDR3 protein: CASSVTGLPGGNTIYF. The CDR3 bases are TGTGCCAGCAGCGTCACAGGGCTTCCGGGTGGAAACACCATATATTTT.

This clone came up a few times. The chain links TRBV18 to TRBJ2-2; 8 bases agree with TRBD1. Germline assignment: CDR1 KGHSH and CDR2 LQKENI. The trim removed 6 bases at V and 7 bases at J, leaving 4 bases unmatched. This CDR3 has 13 amino acids. The CDR3 sequence: CASSLDRGGELFF. For the CDR3, the DNA is TGTGCCAGCTCGCTCGACAGGGGCGGGGAGCTGTTTTTT.

This clone was seen a few times. Other DNA sequences in this specimen translate into the identical CDR3. The J gene is TRBJ2-7, the V gene TRBV6-5; TRBD1 might be the D (5 bases). CDR1 and CDR2 from the germline V gene are MNHEY and SVGAGI. CDR3 length: 12 residues. V gave up 6 bases and J gave up 1 base, with 7 bases separating them. The CDR3 sequence is CASRQDSYEQYF. The CDR3 region has the DNA TGTGCCAGCAGACAGGATTCCTACGAGCAGTACTTC.

The chain has TRBV21-1 and TRBJ2-7; TRBD1 is the table's D call, not checked against the DNA. TRBV21-1 is deemed a pseudogene. The CDR3 spans 16 residues. CDR3 residues: CASSKSSGASASEQYF. CDR3 coding DNA: TGTGCCAGCAGCAAAAGTTCTGGGGCAAGTGCAAGCGAGCAGTACTTC.

V usage is TRBV6-6 and J usage is TRBJ1-5; D is unclear. The CDR3 contains 11 residues. The ends were cut back, 6 bases at V and 4 bases at J, with 4 bases in the middle. Germline CDR1 is MNHNY and CDR2 is SVGAGI (reference sequence). CDR3 in amino acids: CASSPNQPQHF. In nucleotides, the CDR3 is TGTGCCAGCAGCCCGAATCAGCCCCAGCATTTT.